These 17 T cell receptor beta chains share one sample of origin, sequenced in a study of shared clonotypes between healthy human individuals. Assay used: immunoSEQ multiplex PCR; TCRdb lists only in-frame clones, some missing. The table shows 490,000 or so clones, with around 80% occurring only once. The sample was PBMCs. The receptors derive from a woman in her forties in good health. Some clones in this sample may be carry-over from other donors' samples.

The V and J genes are TRBV28 and TRBJ2-7; 10 bases match TRBD1. The germline CDR1 and CDR2 sequences are MDHEN and SYDVKM. The CDR3 runs to 15 residues. Germline trimming cut 2 bases from V and 4 bases from J; bases unmatched to any gene: 5. The CDR3 loop is CASSLRDRGRYEQYF. CDR3 DNA sequence: TGTGCCAGCAGTTTACGAGACAGGGGGCGGTACGAGCAGTACTTC.

The chain has TRBV19 and TRBJ1-1; D unresolved. Germline CDR1 reads LNHDA; CDR2 reads SQIVND (reference sequence). The ends were cut back, 1 base at V and 3 bases at J, with 12 bases in the middle. The CDR3 length is 15 residues. In nucleotides, the CDR3 is TGTGCCAGTAGTATAGTCGCCCTTACGGACACTGAAGCTTTCTTT. This sequence encodes CASSIVALTDTEAFF.

This clone has only a few counts. This chain joins TRBV7-9 and TRBJ2-7; a weak D match, TRBD1 (6 bases). CDR3 length: 15 amino acids. Trimming cost V 5 bases and J 4 bases, with 18 bases left between them. Germline assignment: CDR1 SEHNR and CDR2 FQNEAQ (reference sequence). The CDR3 DNA is TGTGCCAGCAGCGAATCCGGGACAAGATCATACGAGCAGTACTTC. Its protein is CASSESGTRSYEQYF.

This clone has just one count. A read error likely explains this, since a far larger clone differs by one base. The V gene is TRBV5-4, the J gene TRBJ2-1, with D possibly matching TRBD2 (5 bases). This CDR3 contains 15 residues. Germline V gives CDR1 SGHNT, CDR2 YYREEE (reference sequence). Trimming stripped 1 base from V and 2 bases from J, with 10 bases between. The CDR3 DNA sequence: TGTGCCAGCAGCTTGAACGGGGAAGCCTACAATGAGCAGTTCTTC. It yields the protein CASSLNGEAYNEQFF.

This chain connects TRBV27 to TRBJ2-5, with D perhaps given as TRBD1 or TRBD2 (6 bases each). In germline, CDR1 is MNHEY, CDR2 SMNVEV (reference sequence). Trimming removed 0 bases from V and 4 bases from J, with 12 bases in between. This CDR3 has 15 residues. For the CDR3, the DNA is TGTGCCAGCAGTTTATCCGGGGGCGTCAGAGAGACCCAGTACTTC. It encodes CASSLSGGVRETQYF.

This chain connects TRBV18 to TRBJ2-7; tentatively, D is TRBD2 (6 bases). The CDR3 is made up of 16 amino acids. The ends were cut back, 4 bases at V and 0 bases at J, with 16 bases in the middle. The V gene's germline CDR1 is KGHSH and CDR2 LQKENI. The CDR3 here is CASSRSRGTSSYEQYF. In nucleotides, the CDR3 is TGTGCCAGCTCACGATCTCGCGGGACGAGCTCCTACGAGCAGTACTTC.

Only one count was recorded for this clone. This sample also contains other DNA sequences that code for the same CDR3. J is TRBJ2-7 and V is TRBV5-4; 8 nucleotides align to TRBD2. The CDR3 totals 15 residues. V dropped 3 bases and J dropped 1; count of bases not matched to a gene: 6. Germline values: CDR1 SGHNT, CDR2 YYREEE (reference sequence). The CDR3 reads CASSSGGPSSYEQYF. Written as DNA, the CDR3 is TGTGCCAGCAGCTCGGGAGGGCCCTCGTCCTACGAGCAGTACTTC.

CDR3 protein: CASSLPGGSSYNEQFF. The CDR3 DNA follows: TGTGCCAGCAGCCTCCCGGGGGGGAGCTCCTACAATGAGCAGTTCTTC. The rearrangement joins TRBV7-9 to TRBJ2-1; TRBD2 aligns across 8 bases. The trim removed 5 bases at V and 0 bases at J, leaving 6 bases unmatched. CDR3 length: 16 amino acids. Per germline, CDR1 SEHNR and CDR2 FQNEAQ (reference sequence).

CDR3: CASSLPGQGYGYTF. The CDR3 DNA is TGCGCCAGCAGCTTACCGGGACAGGGTTATGGCTACACCTTC. The chain couples TRBV5-1 to TRBJ1-2; TRBD1 aligns across 9 bases. Unmatched junction bases numbered 4, after V lost 2 bases and J lost 5 bases. The CDR3 has 14 amino acids. Germline CDR1 and CDR2: SGHRS and YFSETQ.

This chain uses TRBV6-5 with TRBJ2-5; D is perhaps TRBD1 (5 bases). In germline, CDR1 is MNHEY, CDR2 SVGAGI. This CDR3 contains 14 residues. V was shortened by 5 bases and J by 1 base, with 11 bases between the two germline ends. The CDR3 is CASSRTQSQETQYF. DNA for the CDR3: TGTGCCAGCAGTCGGACACAAAGCCAAGAGACCCAGTACTTC.

This clone was counted a single time. The CDR3, as DNA: TGCGCCAGCAGCCGATCCGGGACACTCTACGAGCAGTACTTC. It codes for CASSRSGTLYEQYF. The genes are TRBV4-1 and TRBJ2-7, with D maybe TRBD1 (6 bases). The CDR3 spans 14 residues. Deletions cut 4 bases from V and 3 bases from J, with 13 bases between. Germline assignment: CDR1 MGHRA and CDR2 YSYEKL.

The gene calls are TRBV28 and TRBJ2-6, with TRBD1 matching over 7 bases. This CDR3 is built from 15 residues. Germline assignment: CDR1 MDHEN and CDR2 SYDVKM. J was trimmed by 2 bases and V by 8 bases; bases with no gene match: 6. The CDR3 region has the DNA TGTGCCAGCTCCACTGGGACAGCTGGGGCCAACGTCCTGACTTTC. It yields the protein CASSTGTAGANVLTF.

The rearrangement uses TRBV7-9 and TRBJ2-5; perhaps TRBD1 as D (7 bases). V shed 4 bases and J shed 3 bases, with 21 bases lying between them. CDR3 size: 17 residues. In germline, CDR1 is SEHNR, CDR2 FQNEAQ (reference sequence). In DNA, the CDR3 is TGTGCCAGCAGCTCTAGAGGCAGGGGGGAGAGTAAAGAGACCCAGTACTTC. Translated: CASSSRGRGESKETQYF.

With respect to this clone: The sample holds other DNA sequences that translate to the same CDR3. This chain connects TRBV15 to TRBJ1-4; D remains ambiguous. This CDR3 region has 12 residues. Per germline, CDR1 LNHNV and CDR2 YYDKDF (reference sequence). V lost 1 base and J lost 8, with 5 bases in between. The CDR3 here is CATSRAGEKLFF. For the CDR3, the DNA is TGTGCCACCAGCAGAGCTGGGGAAAAACTGTTTTTT.

The rearrangement uses TRBV7-2 and TRBJ2-5; D remains ambiguous. The CDR3 length is 14 residues. Germline V gene lookup returns CDR1 SGHTA and CDR2 FQGNSA. V was cut by 5 bases and J by 4 bases, with 14 bases left in between. Here the CDR3 DNA reads TGTGCCAGCAGCCTAGTACGCTCCGGAGAGACCCAGTACTTC. It translates to CASSLVRSGETQYF.

Points on this clone: A much bigger clone sits one base away, suggesting this may be a read error. The conserved phenylalanine or tryptophan is not found at the CDR3 terminus, so this likely reflects a read error. The chain has TRBV4-1 and TRBJ1-2, with unresolved D. V shed 4 bases and J shed 4 bases, with 16 bases lying between them. This CDR3 comprises 15 residues. The germline gives CDR1 MGHRA, CDR2 YSYEKL. The CDR3 region has the DNA TGCGCCAGCAGCCCGAATACCTTAGGACTCTATGGCTACACCCTC. Protein product: CASSPNTLGLYGYTL.

This clone came up a few times. The rearrangement links TRBV29-1 to TRBJ2-4, with D perhaps TRBD1 or TRBD2 (5 bases each). Trimming took off 4 bases at V and 11 bases at J, with 12 bases between the two ends. CDR3 length: 11 residues. CDR1 and CDR2 (germline): SQVTM, ANQGSEA. This chain's CDR3 is CSVAGDQVQYF. In DNA form, the CDR3 reads TGCAGCGTTGCCGGGGACCAGGTTCAGTACTTC.